This T cell receptor (beta chain) was recorded in a study of blood T cell repertoires in COVID-19. Study context: There were acute and convalescent COVID-19 samples, and they came from the United States, Italy and Spain. T cells, B-cell-depleted T cells, or PBMCs supplied cDNA or gDNA.

The V end lost 2 bases, the J end lost 6 bases, and 18 bases lay between the germline ends. CDR3 length: 16 amino acids. The germline V gene has CDR1 SGHTS and CDR2 YDEGEE. As processed by the authors: From reference gene primer amplification, estimates of nucleated cell counts were derived. The protocol was immunoSEQ multiplex PCR, while the TCRdb copy is restricted to in-frame clones and leaves out a portion. V and J calls and clone size are given by that table; D and trimming were obtained from the DNA. The sample includes 9,500 to 10,000 clones, roughly 81% of them seen just once. The gene calls are TRBV5-8 and TRBJ1-5, with D possibly being TRBD1 (6 bases). The sample comprised peripheral blood. The TCR was taken from a man aged 55 to 70 with active COVID-19. The CDR3 spells CASSLAYGGRIQPQHF. CDR3 in DNA: TGTGCCAGCAGCTTAGCATACGGGGGGCGAATTCAGCCCCAGCATTTT.